Presented here are 24 T cell receptor beta chains from one specimen sequenced in a study of cytomegalovirus exposure and HLA in healthy donors. Amplification used 60 Vbeta primers and 13 Jbeta primers. TCRdb keeps only in-frame clones here, not all; method: immunoSEQ multiplex PCR. The sample shows under 150,000 clones, around 77% of them seen only once. Source material: PBMCs. All receptors derive from a woman aged 40 to 50 in good health and CMV-seropositive.

The chain has TRBV5-1 and TRBJ1-2; maybe TRBD1 (5 bases). The length of the CDR3 is 13 residues. Germline loops: CDR1 SGHRS, CDR2 YFSETQ. Trimming shortened V by 2 bases and J by 6 bases, and 11 bases separated the two germline ends. This chain's CDR3 is CASSFQGEDGYTF. The CDR3 coding sequence is TGCGCCAGCAGCTTTCAAGGGGAGGATGGCTACACCTTC.

This chain uses TRBV9 with TRBJ1-1; D ambiguous. Trimming pared 0 bases from V and 0 bases from J, leaving 9 bases between. Germline V gene data show CDR1 as SGDLS and CDR2 as YYNGEE. CDR3 length: 15 amino acids. CDR3 DNA sequence: TGTGCCAGCAGCGTAGGCCCTACAGTGAACACTGAAGCTTTCTTT. As protein: CASSVGPTVNTEAFF.

The chain recombines TRBV5-1 with TRBJ2-5; no reliable D call. The V gene lost 0 bases and the J gene lost 2 bases, with 8 bases spanning the gap. The length of the CDR3 is 14 residues. CDR1 and CDR2 from the germline V gene are SGHRS and YFSETQ. This CDR3 reads CASSLVSRQETQYF. CDR3 nucleotides: TGCGCCAGCAGCTTGGTTTCCAGACAAGAGACCCAGTACTTC. Complete variable domain (other parts from reference TRBV5-1 and TRBJ2-5): KAGVTQTPRYLIKTRGQQVTLSCSPISGHRSVSWYQQTPGQGLQFLFEYFSETQRNKGNFPGRFSGRQFSNSRSEMNVSTLELGDSALYLCASSLVSRQETQYFGPGTRLLVL.

This clone showed up just a few times. The chain couples TRBV12-5 to TRBJ1-1; D not certain. The CDR3 is 14 amino acids. Between the trimmed V and J ends, which lost 5 bases and 1 base, there was a span of 11 bases. Germline V gene lookup returns CDR1 LGHNT and CDR2 FRNRAP. The CDR3 reads CASGDTLPNTEAFF. The CDR3 nucleotides read TGTGCTAGTGGTGACACCCTACCGAACACTGAAGCTTTCTTT. Looking up the rest from reference TRBV12-5 and TRBJ1-1 gives the full variable domain: DARVTQTPRHKVTEMGQEVTMRCQPILGHNTVFWYRQTMMQGLELLAYFRNRAPLDDSGMPKDRFSAEMPDATLATLKIQPSEPRDSAVYFCASGDTLPNTEAFFGQGTRLTVV.

The rearrangement joins TRBV28 to TRBJ1-2; D is perhaps TRBD1 (5 bases). Germline assignment: CDR1 MDHEN and CDR2 SYDVKM. V was pared by 3 bases and J by 2 bases, with 10 bases between. CDR3 length equals 14 residues. CDR3 in amino acids: CASSFIRQNYGYTF. CDR3 sequence (DNA): TGTGCCAGCAGTTTTATTAGACAGAACTATGGCTACACCTTC.

V gene TRBV28 combines with J gene TRBJ2-3, with D maybe TRBD2 (5 bases). V lost 8 bases and J 7 bases, leaving 10 bases between the germline ends. This CDR3 comprises 11 residues. Germline V gene lookup returns CDR1 MDHEN and CDR2 SYDVKM. In DNA, the CDR3 is TGTGCCAGCGGACTTGGGTATACGCAGTATTTT. It translates to CASGLGYTQYF.

The genes are TRBV28 and TRBJ1-2, with TRBD1 as a possible D gene (5 bases). Germline V CDR1 and CDR2: MDHEN, SYDVKM. The CDR3 loop spans 11 amino acids. Trimming pared 7 bases from V and 7 bases from J, leaving 10 bases between. The CDR3 region is CASTWGGGYTF. The CDR3 nucleotides are TGTGCCAGCACTTGGGGGGGTGGCTACACCTTC.

This chain links TRBV6-5 with TRBJ2-2; TRBD1 matches at 9 bases. CDR3 size: 15 residues. Germline loops: CDR1 MNHEY, CDR2 SVGAGI. With V trimmed by 2 bases and J by 5 bases, 3 bases remained unmatched. The CDR3 sequence is CASSYGGQGTGELFF. DNA of the CDR3: TGTGCCAGCAGTTACGGGGGACAGGGAACCGGGGAGCTGTTTTTT.

The V and J genes are TRBV28 and TRBJ2-5; D is possibly TRBD2 (6 bases). The end of the DNA aligns better with TRBJ2-7, so the J call may be wrong. Germline CDR1 reads MDHEN; CDR2 reads SYDVKM. This CDR3 region has 15 residues. CDR3 nucleotide sequence: TGTGCCAGCAGTCCGGGACTTACGAGCTCCTACGAGCAGTACTTC. Its protein is CASSPGLTSSYEQYF.

The rearrangement links TRBV10-2 to TRBJ2-7; TRBD2 matches 7 bases. With 11 bases clipped from V and 2 bases from J, the junction kept 12 bases outside the gene matches. CDR1 and CDR2 (germline): WSHSY, SAAADI. This CDR3 comprises 14 residues. The CDR3 here is CARLGTNFPYEQYF. CDR3 DNA sequence: TGCGCCCGTCTAGGGACTAATTTTCCCTACGAGCAGTACTTC.

The chain links TRBV29-1 to TRBJ2-5; D might be TRBD2 (6 bases). The J call is uncertain, as TRBJ2-7 better fits the DNA end. Germline values: CDR1 SQVTM, CDR2 ANQGSEA. The CDR3 runs to 11 residues. The CDR3 region is CSARESYEQYF. CDR3 DNA: TGCAGCGCCCGGGAGTCTTACGAGCAGTACTTC.

This clone has a handful of counts. The rearrangement uses TRBV6-1 and TRBJ1-2, with 7 bases that match TRBD1. The CDR3 has 15 amino acids. Losses at the gene ends were 2 bases for V and 6 bases for J; bases not matched to a gene: 9. Germline assignment: CDR1 MNHNS and CDR2 SASEGT. CDR3 loop: CASSERGQSVDGYTF. CDR3 coding DNA: TGTGCCAGCAGTGAAAGGGGACAGTCTGTAGATGGCTACACCTTC.

The chain links TRBV6-4 to TRBJ2-2, with D perhaps matching TRBD2 (5 bases). This CDR3 is built from 15 residues. Per the germline V gene, CDR1 is MRHNA and CDR2 is SNTAGT. V was shortened by 0 bases and J by 3 bases, with 8 bases between the two germline ends. CDR3 DNA: TGTGCCAGCAGTGACTCGAGCGGAGACACCGGGGAGCTGTTTTTT. It encodes CASSDSSGDTGELFF.

The rearrangement uses TRBV9 and TRBJ2-3; no firm D call. With 1 base removed from V and 2 bases from J, the gap between germline ends came to 5 bases. Germline V lookup: CDR1 SGDLS, CDR2 YYNGEE. The CDR3 consists of 13 residues. The CDR3 is CASSVQATDTQYF. The CDR3 DNA reads as TGTGCCAGCAGCGTACAGGCCACAGATACGCAGTATTTT. Full variable domain (missing parts from reference TRBV9 and TRBJ2-3): DSGVTQTPKHLITATGQRVTLRCSPRSGDLSVYWYQQSLDQGLQFLIQYYNGEERAKGNILERFSAQQFPDLHSELNLSSLELGDSALYFCASSVQATDTQYFGPGTRLTVL.

V and J are TRBV19 and TRBJ2-1, with 11 bases matching TRBD1. The CDR3 totals 13 residues. J was trimmed by 4 bases and V by 10 bases; bases with no gene match: 3. Germline CDR1 reads LNHDA; CDR2 reads SQIVND (reference sequence). The CDR3: CATRDRGYNEQFF. Written as DNA, the CDR3 is TGTGCCACTAGGGACAGGGGGTACAATGAGCAGTTCTTC.

V is TRBV28 and J is TRBJ1-5, with D perhaps matching TRBD1 (5 bases). Per the germline V gene, CDR1 is MDHEN and CDR2 is SYDVKM. The CDR3 runs 17 residues. Trimming cost V 2 bases and J 0 bases, with 14 bases left between them. In DNA, the CDR3 is TGTGCCAGCAGTTTAAAAGGGGACTACTATAGCAATCAGCCCCAGCATTTT. As protein: CASSLKGDYYSNQPQHF.

This clone was detected a few times. One junction end does not reproduce the germline sequence, and a read error may be involved. CDR3 residues: CASSVDSFETQYF. CDR3 DNA sequence: TGTGCCAGCAGCGTAGACAGTTTCGAGACCCAGTACTTC. The chain is built from TRBV11-3 and TRBJ2-5; a weak D match, TRBD1 (5 bases). The CDR3 sequence is 13 residues long. The germline gives CDR1 SGHNT, CDR2 YENEEA.

The rearrangement links TRBV5-1 to TRBJ1-1, with TRBD1 matching over 8 bases. The V gene end was trimmed by 0 bases and the J gene end by 1 base; junction bases not matched to a gene: 2. The CDR3 runs 15 residues. Per germline, CDR1 SGHRS and CDR2 YFSETQ. The CDR3: CASSLGGQANTEAFF. CDR3 coding DNA: TGCGCCAGCAGCTTGGGGGGACAGGCGAACACTGAAGCTTTCTTT.

This chain uses TRBV19 with TRBJ2-2, with TRBD1 matching over 11 bases. V lost 4 bases and J lost 6; bases outside the gene matches: 16. Germline values: CDR1 LNHDA, CDR2 SQIVND (reference sequence). The CDR3 length is 19 residues. In DNA form, the CDR3 reads TGTGCCAGTAGTAAGGAAGTTCCGGGACAGGGGGTTCGGGCCGGGGAGCTGTTTTTT. Protein sequence: CASSKEVPGQGVRAGELFF. Looking up the rest from reference TRBV19 and TRBJ2-2 gives the full variable domain: DGGITQSPKYLFRKEGQNVTLSCEQNLNHDAMYWYRQDPGQGLRLIYYSQIVNDFQKGDIAEGYSVSREKKESFPLTVTSAQKNPTAFYLCASSKEVPGQGVRAGELFFGEGSRLTVL.

The gene calls are TRBV4-2 and TRBJ2-2, with TRBD2 identical over 12 bases. J lost 0 bases, V lost 4 bases, and 3 bases had no gene match. Per germline, CDR1 LGHNA and CDR2 YNFKEQ. There are 17 residues in the CDR3. As DNA, the CDR3 is TGTGCCAGCAGCCGGACTAGCGGGGCGCCGAACACCGGGGAGCTGTTTTTT. It codes for CASSRTSGAPNTGELFF.

This chain uses TRBV2 with TRBJ1-5; 9 nucleotides align to TRBD1. The ends lost 5 bases at V and 5 bases at J; junction bases unmatched: 7. The germline V gene has CDR1 SNHLY and CDR2 FYNNEI. The CDR3 extends over 15 amino acids. The CDR3 DNA reads TGTGCCAGCAGTTCGGGACAGGGACCTTATCAGCCCCAGCATTTT. It encodes CASSSGQGPYQPQHF.

The chain uses TRBV11-1 and TRBJ2-7; 8 nucleotides match TRBD2. CDR3 length equals 14 residues. Germline CDR1 is SGHAT and CDR2 is FQDESV (reference sequence). Unmatched junction bases numbered 4, after V lost 2 bases and J lost 4 bases. This chain's CDR3 is CASSLLSGGYEQYF. In DNA, the CDR3 is TGTGCCAGCAGCTTATTAAGCGGGGGTTACGAGCAGTACTTC.

This clone was recorded a few times. This chain uses TRBV7-3 with TRBJ2-5, with D perhaps matching TRBD2 (7 bases). In germline, CDR1 is SGHTA, CDR2 FQGTGA. With 4 bases removed from V and 2 bases from J, the gap between germline ends came to 17 bases. There are 16 residues in the CDR3. CDR3 in DNA: TGTGCCAGCAGCTCCGGCGGGGGCACTCGACAAGAGACCCAGTACTTC. Protein sequence: CASSSGGGTRQETQYF.

The sample holds a few counts of this clone. The J gene is TRBJ1-1, the V gene TRBV11-2; perhaps TRBD1 as D (5 bases). The ends were cut back, 5 bases at V and 1 base at J, with 8 bases in the middle. The CDR3 covers 13 residues. Germline V gives CDR1 SGHAT, CDR2 FQNNGV. The DNA of the CDR3 is TGTGCCAGCAGCCGGACACAGAACACTGAAGCTTTCTTT. Its protein product is CASSRTQNTEAFF.